What follows are 27 T cell receptor beta chains derived from one specimen sequenced in a study of cytomegalovirus exposure and HLA in healthy donors. With 60 Vbeta and 13 Jbeta primers, the PCR was carried out. Method: immunoSEQ multiplex PCR; TCRdb's copy keeps in-frame clones and lacks some. This sample's table has about 46,000 clones. Material for sequencing was PBMCs. The receptors derive from a woman in her 40s in good health and CMV-seronegative.

The gene calls are TRBV5-6 and TRBJ2-1; TRBD2 matches 9 bases. This CDR3 has 15 amino acids. Germline CDR1 is SGHDT and CDR2 is YYEEEE. J lost 5 bases, V lost 0 bases, and 3 bases had no gene match. CDR3 coding DNA: TGTGCCAGCAGCTTGGCGACTAGCGGAGACAATGAGCAGTTCTTC. This translates into CASSLATSGDNEQFF.

CDR3 amino acids: CASSLFAMQDGNTIYF. In DNA, the CDR3 is TGTGCCAGCAGTTTATTCGCGATGCAGGATGGAAACACCATATATTTT. This chain uses TRBV28 with TRBJ1-3, with D uncertain. This CDR3 is 16 amino acids long. With 1 base removed from V and 3 bases from J, the gap between germline ends came to 13 bases. Germline V gives CDR1 MDHEN, CDR2 SYDVKM.

The chain recombines TRBV5-1 with TRBJ2-7; no clear D gene. Trimming took off 6 bases at V and 0 bases at J, with 10 bases between the two ends. Per germline, CDR1 SGHRS and CDR2 YFSETQ. This CDR3 has 13 residues. CDR3 sequence reads: CASTNTHSYEQYF. CDR3 in DNA: TGCGCCAGCACCAACACCCACTCCTACGAGCAGTACTTC.

The rearrangement joins TRBV27 to TRBJ2-7; D is perhaps TRBD1 (6 bases). V was shortened by 11 bases and J by 4 bases, with 18 bases between the two germline ends. Per germline, CDR1 MNHEY and CDR2 SMNVEV (reference sequence). There are 13 residues in the CDR3. This chain's CDR3 is CASKGRGGYEQYF. CDR3 nucleotide sequence: TGTGCCTCTAAGGGCAGGGGCGGATACGAGCAGTACTTC.

This chain connects TRBV6-6 to TRBJ2-7; possible D gene TRBD1, 6 bases. In germline, CDR1 is MNHNY, CDR2 SVGAGI (reference sequence). This CDR3 is built from 14 residues. The V and J ends lost 6 bases and 7 bases respectively, with 19 bases between them. CDR3 region: CASRTGEGVREQYF. Here the CDR3 DNA reads TGTGCCAGCAGGACAGGTGAGGGAGTGAGGGAGCAGTACTTC.

J is TRBJ2-7 and V is TRBV6-5; D ambiguous. V was cut by 7 bases and J by 2 bases, with 15 bases left in between. Germline CDR1 and CDR2: MNHEY and SVGAGI. The length of the CDR3 is 14 residues. CDR3 nucleotide sequence: TGTGCCAGCATAGAACCGATCGAACCCTACGAGCAGTACTTC. Protein: CASIEPIEPYEQYF.

The V call is TRBV18, the J call TRBJ2-7, with D possibly being TRBD2 (5 bases). Trimming removed 0 bases at V and 5 bases at J, with 14 bases between. The CDR3 contains 15 residues. The germline gives CDR1 KGHSH, CDR2 LQKENI. The CDR3 region has the DNA TGTGCCAGCTCACCACCGGAGAGGGATCTCCACGAGCAGTACTTC. It codes for CASSPPERDLHEQYF.

The CDR3 loop reads CASSYSLQGLGYTF. The CDR3 DNA reads as TGTGCCAGCAGTTACTCGTTGCAGGGATTGGGCTACACCTTC. V is TRBV6-5 and J is TRBJ1-2; a weak D match, TRBD1 (5 bases). Trimming took 0 bases from V and 8 from J, leaving 13 bases between them. In germline, CDR1 is MNHEY, CDR2 SVGAGI. The CDR3 covers 14 residues.

The chain uses TRBV28 and TRBJ1-1; the D is unclear. Germline V gene data show CDR1 as MDHEN and CDR2 as SYDVKM. CDR3 length: 12 amino acids. The ends were cut back, 5 bases at V and 5 bases at J, with 9 bases in the middle. The CDR3 DNA sequence: TGTGCCAGCAGTACAGCCTTTACTGAAGCTTTCTTT. This encodes CASSTAFTEAFF.

J is TRBJ1-2 and V is TRBV28; tentatively, D is TRBD1 (5 bases). The CDR3 consists of 11 residues. Trimming cost V 5 bases and J 10 bases, with 11 bases left between them. Per the germline V gene, CDR1 is MDHEN and CDR2 is SYDVKM. The CDR3 reads CASSRGIFYTF. The CDR3 nucleotides read TGTGCCAGCAGTCGGGGGATCTTCTACACCTTC.

The CDR3 DNA is TGTGCCAGCAGTGAATGGAGTAGCGGGAGAACAGATACGCAGTATTTT. Its translation: CASSEWSSGRTDTQYF. V is TRBV25-1 and J is TRBJ2-3; 9 positions match TRBD2. V trimming: 1 base; J trimming: 3 bases; junction bases outside the gene matches: 5. The CDR3 has 16 residues. Germline-derived CDR1 and CDR2 are MGHDK and SYGVNS. Full variable domain (outside the CDR3, taken from reference TRBV25-1 and TRBJ2-3): EADIYQTPRYLVIGTGKKITLECSQTMGHDKMYWYQQDPGMELHLIHYSYGVNSTEKGDLSSESTVSRIRTEHFPLTLESARPSHTSQYLCASSEWSSGRTDTQYFGPGTRLTVL.

The J gene is TRBJ2-5, the V gene TRBV29-1, with TRBD1 identical over 8 bases. The J call may be faulty, since TRBJ2-7 better matches the DNA end. Germline CDR1 is SQVTM and CDR2 is ANQGSEA. The CDR3 is 12 amino acids. This CDR3 reads CSAGQGSYEQYF. CDR3 in DNA: TGCAGCGCCGGACAGGGTAGCTACGAGCAGTACTTC.

The chain is built from TRBV7-2 and TRBJ2-3, with D maybe TRBD2 (5 bases). There are 14 residues in the CDR3. Germline V CDR1 and CDR2: SGHTA, FQGNSA. V dropped 2 bases and J dropped 5 bases, with 11 bases sitting between them. Here the CDR3 reads CASSLYRGRDTQYF. The CDR3, as DNA: TGTGCCAGCAGCTTATACCGGGGTCGAGATACGCAGTATTTT.

The chain employs TRBV2 and TRBJ2-1; a possible D gene is TRBD2 (6 bases). V was shortened by 7 bases and J by 6 bases, with 13 bases between the two germline ends. Germline CDR1 reads SNHLY; CDR2 reads FYNNEI. CDR3 length equals 13 residues. CDR3 nucleotides: TGTGCCAGCATAGGGTTCGGGGGCAATGAGCAGTTCTTC. Amino acids: CASIGFGGNEQFF.

This chain links TRBV18 with TRBJ2-5; 10 bases agree with TRBD1. The trim removed 5 bases at V and 2 bases at J, leaving 8 bases unmatched. The CDR3 contains 16 residues. Germline CDR1 and CDR2: KGHSH and LQKENI. The CDR3, as DNA: TGTGCCAGCTCATCCGGGACAGGGGTTCTTCAAGAGACCCAGTACTTC. Protein sequence: CASSSGTGVLQETQYF.

In the case of this clone: Distinct nucleotide sequences in the sample also encode this CDR3. V is TRBV9 and J is TRBJ2-7; TRBD1 might be the D (6 bases). Trimming pared 0 bases from V and 2 bases from J, leaving 9 bases between. Germline V lookup: CDR1 SGDLS, CDR2 YYNGEE. This CDR3 spans 14 amino acids. The CDR3 nucleotides read TGTGCCAGCAGCGTAGGAGGGGGTACCTACGAGCAGTACTTC. Residues: CASSVGGGTYEQYF.

The chain carries TRBV29-1 and TRBJ1-2, with D possibly TRBD1 on 6 matching bases. Trimming pared 7 bases from V and 8 bases from J, leaving 23 bases between. This CDR3 has 14 residues. CDR1 is SQVTM, CDR2 ANQGSEA, per germline. The CDR3 loop reads CSATDRSRRYGYTF. Here the CDR3 DNA reads TGCAGCGCTACAGACAGGTCCAGAAGGTACGGCTACACCTTC.

CDR3 in DNA: TGTGCCAGCAGCTTACAGGGGAAGGGCACTGAAGCTTTCTTT. It encodes CASSLQGKGTEAFF. The chain is built from TRBV7-9 and TRBJ1-1, with D maybe TRBD1 (6 bases). Germline V gene sequence: CDR1 SEHNR, CDR2 FQNEAQ (reference sequence). This CDR3 has 14 amino acids. V gave up 2 bases and J gave up 4 bases, with 11 bases separating them.

V gene TRBV18 combines with J gene TRBJ1-1, with unresolved D. V lost 5 bases, J lost 5 bases, and 15 bases lay in between. Per germline, CDR1 KGHSH and CDR2 LQKENI. The CDR3 covers 14 residues. CDR3 sequence (DNA): TGTGCCAGCTCATCCCACCCGGGTTTGACTGAAGCTTTCTTT. Translated: CASSSHPGLTEAFF. Variable domain in full (rest from reference TRBV18 and TRBJ1-1): NAGVMQNPRHLVRRRGQEARLRCSPMKGHSHVYWYRQLPEEGLKFMVYLQKENIIDESGMPKERFSAEFPKEGPSILRIQQVVRGDSAAYFCASSSHPGLTEAFFGQGTRLTVV.

The chain links TRBV18 to TRBJ2-6, with unresolved D. Germline V gene sequence: CDR1 KGHSH, CDR2 LQKENI. The CDR3 runs 16 residues. The germline V and J ends were trimmed by 1 base and 0 bases, with 7 bases remaining between them. CDR3 protein: CASSPRLASGANVLTF. The CDR3 DNA reads TGTGCCAGCTCACCACGCCTGGCCTCTGGGGCCAACGTCCTGACTTTC. The full variable domain, rest sourced from reference TRBV18 and TRBJ2-6, is NAGVMQNPRHLVRRRGQEARLRCSPMKGHSHVYWYRQLPEEGLKFMVYLQKENIIDESGMPKERFSAEFPKEGPSILRIQQVVRGDSAAYFCASSPRLASGANVLTFGAGSRLTVL.

V gene TRBV2 combines with J gene TRBJ1-4; TRBD1 matches 7 bases. J was trimmed by 4 bases and V by 7 bases; bases with no gene match: 9. The V gene's germline CDR1 is SNHLY and CDR2 FYNNEI. There are 15 residues in the CDR3. CDR3 coding DNA: TGTGCCAGCACCCCCCGCAGGGGGGTTAATGAAAAACTGTTTTTT. It codes for CASTPRRGVNEKLFF.

CDR3: CSVARQNTEAFF. The CDR3 region has the DNA TGCAGCGTTGCTAGGCAGAACACTGAAGCTTTCTTT. J is TRBJ1-1 and V is TRBV29-1, with D unclear. The CDR3 is 12 residues long. Per the germline V gene, CDR1 is SQVTM and CDR2 is ANQGSEA. With 4 bases removed from V and 1 base from J, the gap between germline ends came to 7 bases.

This chain links TRBV9 with TRBJ1-1, with TRBD1 matching over 11 bases. CDR1 and CDR2 (germline): SGDLS, YYNGEE. J was trimmed by 0 bases and V by 3 bases; bases with no gene match: 13. The CDR3 extends over 19 amino acids. The CDR3 region is CASSEPPGTGGHLNTEAFF. CDR3 nucleotide sequence: TGTGCCAGCAGCGAACCTCCCGGGACAGGGGGACATCTGAACACTGAAGCTTTCTTT.

The chain has TRBV9 and TRBJ1-2; D not certain. V lost 0 bases, J lost 2 bases, and 11 bases lay in between. CDR1 is SGDLS and CDR2 is YYNGEE in the germline V gene. This CDR3 comprises 15 residues. CDR3 DNA sequence: TGTGCCAGCAGCGTAGGATCCCGCGAAAACTATGGCTACACCTTC. Its protein product is CASSVGSRENYGYTF.

The chain joins TRBV10-3 to TRBJ2-3, with no clear D. There are 14 residues in the CDR3. V was shortened by 6 bases and J by 1 base, with 11 bases between the two germline ends. Per germline, CDR1 ENHRY and CDR2 SYGVKD. CDR3 sequence (DNA): TGTGCCATCAGGGCCGATTTGGGCACAGATACGCAGTATTTT. As protein: CAIRADLGTDTQYF.

V gene TRBV30 combines with J gene TRBJ2-5, with 10 nucleotides matching TRBD1. The germline gives CDR1 GTSNPN, CDR2 SVGIG (reference sequence). The V segment lost 3 bases and the J segment 4 bases; nucleotides outside the gene matches: 5. The CDR3 is 14 amino acids. The CDR3 protein is CAWRGTGVVETQYF. In nucleotides, the CDR3 is TGTGCCTGGAGGGGGACAGGGGTAGTAGAGACCCAGTACTTC.

DNA for the CDR3: TGTGCCACGCGCGAGAACTTCTACAATGAGCAGTTCTTC. It codes for CATRENFYNEQFF. The chain links TRBV7-6 to TRBJ2-1; D is undetermined. Per the germline V gene, CDR1 is SGHVS and CDR2 is FNYEAQ. The CDR3 is 13 residues long. V was shortened by 10 bases and J by 3 bases, with 13 bases between the two germline ends.